These 21 T cell receptor beta chains were sequenced from one sample in a study of CXCR3-negative and CXCR3-positive naive CD8 T cells. UMI labels and 5' RACE were used to prepare the TRB cDNA libraries. TCRdb re-called the 5' RACE reads and shows each CDR3 protein once, DNA omitted. This sample's clone table lists around 140,000 distinct CDR3 sequences. The source material was naive CXCR3- CD8+ T cells from blood. Specified subset: CD45RO-CCR7+CD27+CD95- naive CD8+ T cells lacking CXCR3 (TNR3-). Every receptor here comes from a human donor in good health. Some clones in this sample may be carry-over from other donors' samples.

The chain links TRBV27 to TRBJ1-1. CDR3 length: 14 residues. In germline, CDR1 is MNHEY, CDR2 SMNVEV (reference sequence). The CDR3 spells CASRGLDGDTEAFF.

This chain links TRBV12-3 or TRBV12-4 with TRBJ1-1; TCRdb names TRBD1, which stays unverified in the absence of DNA. The CDR3 runs 13 residues. The CDR3 is CASSLGADTEAFF.

V is TRBV4-2 and J is TRBJ2-7; the TCRdb call, TRBD1, lacks DNA for checking. This CDR3 is built from 16 residues. Germline V CDR1 and CDR2: LGHNA, YNFKEQ. This CDR3 reads CASSQDWPGYSYEQYF.

The J gene is TRBJ1-1, the V gene TRBV29-1; TCRdb's D call of TRBD1 is untestable without DNA. The CDR3 runs 12 residues. Germline values: CDR1 SQVTM, CDR2 ANQGSEA. The CDR3 region is CSVPQGPAEAFF.

This chain joins TRBV25-1 and TRBJ2-7; the D call from TCRdb, TRBD1, cannot be confirmed without DNA. Germline V gene sequence: CDR1 MGHDK, CDR2 SYGVNS. The CDR3 has 18 residues. The CDR3 loop reads CASSEYPIRGNLHYEQYF.

The J gene is TRBJ2-7, the V gene TRBV3-1; the D call from TCRdb, TRBD2, cannot be confirmed without DNA. The CDR3 consists of 15 residues. From germline, CDR1 is LGHDT and CDR2 YNNKEL (reference sequence). The CDR3 region is CASSQLPGAYYEQYF.

This rearrangement joins TRBV10-3 to TRBJ2-1. The germline CDR1 and CDR2 sequences are ENHRY and SYGVKD. The CDR3 loop spans 14 amino acids. The CDR3 spells CAISESTDHNEQFF.

This chain links TRBV5-1 with TRBJ2-7; without DNA, the TCRdb call of TRBD1 cannot be checked. Germline V lookup: CDR1 SGHRS, CDR2 YFSETQ. This CDR3 spans 17 amino acids. CDR3 in amino acids: CARVEPAKLRQGGEQYF.

V is TRBV7-6 and J is TRBJ1-5. CDR1 is SGHVS and CDR2 is FNYEAQ in the germline V gene. This CDR3 spans 16 amino acids. The CDR3 is CASSLVAENSNQPQHF.

The chain has TRBV9 and TRBJ2-7; there is no DNA to check the TCRdb D call of TRBD2. Germline V gene data show CDR1 as SGDLS and CDR2 as YYNGEE. This CDR3 is 13 amino acids long. The CDR3 sequence: CASGLGGGYEQYF.

The rearrangement uses TRBV5-1 and TRBJ1-1; lacking DNA, the TRBD1 call made by TCRdb goes unchecked. The CDR3 extends over 15 amino acids. Germline V gene data show CDR1 as SGHRS and CDR2 as YFSETQ. CDR3 loop: CASSDRGQEGTEAFF.

This chain joins TRBV5-1 and TRBJ1-4; TCRdb picks TRBD1, but there is no DNA to check that call. Germline CDR1 SGHRS, CDR2 YFSETQ. CDR3 size: 15 residues. The CDR3 reads CASSLDPLGSEKLFF.

This sequence joins TRBV5-1 and TRBJ2-1; checking the TCRdb D call of TRBD2 is not possible without DNA. Germline CDR1 is SGHRS and CDR2 is YFSETQ. This CDR3 region has 19 residues. CDR3 residues: CASGSPGLAGYSSYNEQFF.

The chain is built from TRBV27 and TRBJ1-2; TCRdb returns TRBD1, unconfirmable since there is no DNA. The CDR3 is 14 amino acids. Germline V gives CDR1 MNHEY, CDR2 SMNVEV (reference sequence). CDR3 sequence: CASSRGGGSYGYTF.

The genes are TRBV4-1 and TRBJ1-3; without DNA, the TCRdb call of TRBD1 cannot be checked. The CDR3 sequence is 16 residues long. In germline, CDR1 is MGHRA, CDR2 YSYEKL. The chain's CDR3 is CASSPQGRDWGNTIYF.

The genes are TRBV9 and TRBJ2-1; there is no DNA to check the TCRdb D call of TRBD2. Germline CDR1 reads SGDLS; CDR2 reads YYNGEE. This CDR3 has 15 residues. CDR3 region: CASSVGGVAYNEQFF.

The rearrangement links TRBV2 to TRBJ1-5; as DNA is missing, the TRBD1 call by TCRdb cannot be tested. The length of the CDR3 is 15 residues. In germline, CDR1 is SNHLY, CDR2 FYNNEI. The CDR3 protein is CASSEGRGSNQPQHF.

The chain carries TRBV12-3 or TRBV12-4 and TRBJ1-5. The CDR3 contains 12 residues. The CDR3 sequence: CASSPSSQPQHF.

The chain joins TRBV29-1 to TRBJ1-5; the TCRdb call, TRBD1, lacks DNA for checking. This CDR3 is 19 amino acids long. Germline V gives CDR1 SQVTM, CDR2 ANQGSEA. The CDR3 loop reads CSVEEGLDNEQFFGQPQHF.

The J gene is TRBJ2-7, the V gene TRBV6-5. The germline CDR1 and CDR2 sequences are MNHEY and SVGAGI. The length of the CDR3 is 11 residues. The CDR3 is CASSYSSIQYF.

This chain connects TRBV5-1 to TRBJ2-7; there is no DNA to check the TCRdb D call of TRBD1. Per germline, CDR1 SGHRS and CDR2 YFSETQ. CDR3 size: 16 residues. CDR3 protein: CASSFAGAASSYEQYF.